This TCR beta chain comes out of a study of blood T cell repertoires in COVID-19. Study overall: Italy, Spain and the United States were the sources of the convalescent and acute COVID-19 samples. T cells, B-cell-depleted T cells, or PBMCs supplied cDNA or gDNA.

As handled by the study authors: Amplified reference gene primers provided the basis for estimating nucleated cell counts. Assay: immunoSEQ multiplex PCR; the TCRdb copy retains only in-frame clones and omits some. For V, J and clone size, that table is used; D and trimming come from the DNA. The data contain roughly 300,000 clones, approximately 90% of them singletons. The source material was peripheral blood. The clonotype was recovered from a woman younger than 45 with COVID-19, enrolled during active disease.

Here the CDR3 reads CASSVSRQWNTEAFF. The CDR3 nucleotides are TGTGCCAGCAGCGTATCTCGACAGTGGAACACTGAAGCTTTCTTT. The chain recombines TRBV9 with TRBJ1-1; a weak D match, TRBD1 (5 bases). V was clipped by 1 base and J by 1 base, with 11 bases between them. The CDR3 covers 15 residues. Germline V CDR1 and CDR2: SGDLS, YYNGEE.